This T cell receptor beta chain emerged from a study of T cell changes during pregnancy in multiple sclerosis (dated by TCRdb to the late 2010s). With respect to the entire study: The study examined how the T cell repertoire changed over the course of pregnancy in women with multiple sclerosis.

The library was obtained by the immunoSEQ multiplex PCR assay. The source is immuneACCESS, and TCRdb retained only in-frame sequences with V and J called. Part of the clones is not carried over; for the studies checked, unresolved V genes explain less than half of this, and the remainder is unexplained. The sample has about 57,000 clones on record, around 93% of them singletons. In total, the top ten clones hold 3.5% to 4.5% of the sample. About this clone: This receptor's antigen is unknown. No much larger clone exists at a distance of one base, and base qualities are not known.

The junction shows trimming of 6 bases on V and 0 bases on J, and the gene matches do not reach 4 bases of it. CDR1 and CDR2, looked up from the germline V gene, are MNHNS and SASEGT. The CDR3 covers 15 residues, taking in both the cysteine and the phenylalanine. This entry keeps only the CDR3 DNA: 45 bases, framed from base 1. The TCR comes from a female donor in good health, enrolled as a control in a pregnancy study. The specimen comprised peripheral blood, sampled after pregnancy. The rearranged segments are TRBV6-1 and TRBJ1-5; 8 bases in the middle match TRBD1. The CDR3 reads as follows: CASSPGQVSNQPQHF. The sequenced DNA is TGTGCCAGCAGCCCGGGACAGGTTAGCAATCAGCCCCAGCATTTT.